A selection of T cell receptor beta chains follows, all from one sample in a study of blood T cell repertoires in COVID-19. This table comes from immunoSEQ multiplex PCR, and its TCRdb copy is limited to in-frame clones, with some not included. The sample has just under 350,000 clones, around four fifths seen once. Sequenced sample: peripheral blood. Receptors were obtained from a man aged 25-45 years with active or convalescent COVID-19. Both conserved end residues are part of each CDR3.

CDR3 protein: CASSFTPGTDSYEQYF; V gene: TRBV7-2
CDR3 protein: CASSYRTPQGGYTF; V gene: TRBV27
CDR3 protein: CASSSGAWGEKLFF; V gene: TRBV7-2
CDR3 protein: CASSPRASWGEQFF; V gene: TRBV4-2
CDR3 protein: CASSLAGGPILNEQFF; V gene: TRBV7-2
CDR3 protein: CASSAVVEQYF; V gene: TRBV2
CDR3 protein: CASSVQRDGYTF; V gene: TRBV9
CDR3 protein: CASSQARANYGYTF; V gene: TRBV4-3
CDR3 protein: CATSREGQGLGEQYF; V gene: TRBV15
CDR3 protein: CASSQTGVSEQYF; V gene: TRBV4-1
CDR3 protein: CASSQDVPLRNSPLHF; V gene: TRBV4-1
CDR3 protein: CASSVVGQDPKQYF; V gene: TRBV4-3
CDR3 protein: CASSPGQTYEQYF; V gene: TRBV7-9
CDR3 protein: CSVNREGEKLFF; V gene: TRBV29-1
CDR3 protein: CASRRHTNTGELFF; V gene: TRBV2
CDR3 protein: CASSYPGLAGDTQYF; V gene: TRBV6-5
CDR3 protein: CASSTRDRRLFSTDTQYF; V gene: TRBV19
CDR3 protein: CAIPGTANTEAFF; V gene: TRBV7-2
CDR3 protein: CASSLVTGLSSYNEQFF; V gene: TRBV7-9
CDR3 protein: CASSPGRYSYEQYF; V gene: TRBV11-2
CDR3 protein: CASSDTSTTGELFF; V gene: TRBV9
CDR3 protein: CASSPGLTAEAFF; V gene: TRBV28
CDR3 protein: CASSFRGTGELFF; V gene: TRBV7-7
CDR3 protein: CASSSGDQPQHF; V gene: TRBV5-5
CDR3 protein: CASSPTSGILYEQYF; V gene: TRBV18
CDR3 protein: CASSDRGGDEKLFF; V gene: TRBV6-1
CDR3 protein: CASSMVLGAYGYTF; V gene: TRBV19
CDR3 protein: CASSPAGNYGYTF; V gene: TRBV6-5
CDR3 protein: CASSEQGQNTIYF; V gene: TRBV27
CDR3 protein: CASSSSGASTDTQYF; V gene: TRBV28
CDR3 protein: CASSLGPSGGFF; V gene: TRBV28
CDR3 protein: CASSRQVLSNNTEAFF; V gene: TRBV19
CDR3 protein: CASRSGVDNSPLHF; V gene: TRBV7-9
CDR3 protein: CASSYGGVDYGYTF; V gene: TRBV6-6
CDR3 protein: CASSYGQPNQPQHF; V gene: TRBV6-6
CDR3 protein: CASGGSGRTSYNEQFF; V gene: TRBV7-2
CDR3 protein: CATSRGGTSDEQYF; V gene: TRBV15
CDR3 protein: CASSPPDRGDEKLFF; V gene: TRBV9
CDR3 protein: CAWSPPRGQRLSGNTIYF; V gene: TRBV30
CDR3 protein: CAISSPGQGNQPQHF; V gene: TRBV10-3
CDR3 protein: CASSFVVWASPTGELFF; V gene: TRBV28
CDR3 protein: CSVELAGGRDTQYF; V gene: TRBV29-1
CDR3 protein: CASSIFQVSGNTIYF; V gene: TRBV19
CDR3 protein: CASSLIVEGTEAFF; V gene: TRBV11-2
CDR3 protein: CASSLPSGGNIQYF; V gene: TRBV5-1
CDR3 protein: CAWGTSGQETQYF; V gene: TRBV30
CDR3 protein: CASSSKLAGANNEQFF; V gene: TRBV6-5
CDR3 protein: CASSRRGSGSYEQYF; V gene: TRBV13